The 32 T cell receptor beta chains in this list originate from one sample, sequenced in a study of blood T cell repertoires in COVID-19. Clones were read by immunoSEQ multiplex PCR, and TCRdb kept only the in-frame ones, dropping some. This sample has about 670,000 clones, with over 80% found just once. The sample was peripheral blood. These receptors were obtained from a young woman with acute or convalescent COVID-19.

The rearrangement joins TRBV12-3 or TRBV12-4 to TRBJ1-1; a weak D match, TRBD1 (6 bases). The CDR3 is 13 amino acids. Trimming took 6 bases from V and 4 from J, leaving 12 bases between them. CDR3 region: CASSVGQSTEAFF. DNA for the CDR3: TGTGCCAGCAGCGTCGGACAGAGCACTGAAGCTTTCTTT.

The CDR3 nucleotides read TGTGCCAGTCAGGGGGCACTGGGCACTGAAGCTTTCTTT. Translated: CASQGALGTEAFF. The chain joins TRBV5-4 to TRBJ1-1; 8 bases align to TRBD1. The J segment lost 4 bases and the V segment lost 8 bases, leaving 7 bases of the junction unmatched. CDR3 size: 13 residues. Germline assignment: CDR1 SGHNT and CDR2 YYREEE (reference sequence).

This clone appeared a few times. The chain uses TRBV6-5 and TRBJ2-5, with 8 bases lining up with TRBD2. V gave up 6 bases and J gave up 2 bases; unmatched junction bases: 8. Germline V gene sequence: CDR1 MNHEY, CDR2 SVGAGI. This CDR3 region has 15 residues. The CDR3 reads CASSQATGGQETQYF. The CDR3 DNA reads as TGTGCCAGCAGCCAAGCCACGGGGGGGCAAGAGACCCAGTACTTC.

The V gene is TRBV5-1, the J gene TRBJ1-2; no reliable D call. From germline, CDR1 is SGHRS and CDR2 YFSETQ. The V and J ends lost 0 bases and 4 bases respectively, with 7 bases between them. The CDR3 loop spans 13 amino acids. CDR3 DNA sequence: TGCGCCAGCAGCTTGGCTCCCAGCTATGGCTACACCTTC. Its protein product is CASSLAPSYGYTF.

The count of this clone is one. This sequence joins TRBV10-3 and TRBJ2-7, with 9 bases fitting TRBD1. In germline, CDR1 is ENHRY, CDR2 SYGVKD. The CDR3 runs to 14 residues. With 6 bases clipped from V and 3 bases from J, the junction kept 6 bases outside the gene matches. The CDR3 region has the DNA TGTGCCATCAGCGCAGTGGGACAGGGCTACGAGCAGTACTTC. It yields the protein CAISAVGQGYEQYF.

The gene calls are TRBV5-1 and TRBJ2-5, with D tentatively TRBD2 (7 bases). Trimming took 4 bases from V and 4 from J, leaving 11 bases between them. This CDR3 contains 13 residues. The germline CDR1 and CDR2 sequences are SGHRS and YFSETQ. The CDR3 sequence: CASSVGGVETQYF. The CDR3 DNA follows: TGCGCCAGCAGCGTAGGGGGGGTAGAGACCCAGTACTTC.

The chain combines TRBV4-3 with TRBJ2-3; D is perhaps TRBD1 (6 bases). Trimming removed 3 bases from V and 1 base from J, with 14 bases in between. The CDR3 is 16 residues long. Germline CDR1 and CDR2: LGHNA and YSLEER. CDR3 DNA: TGCGCCAGCAGCCAGGTCAGGGGACAAGGCACAGATACGCAGTATTTT. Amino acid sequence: CASSQVRGQGTDTQYF.

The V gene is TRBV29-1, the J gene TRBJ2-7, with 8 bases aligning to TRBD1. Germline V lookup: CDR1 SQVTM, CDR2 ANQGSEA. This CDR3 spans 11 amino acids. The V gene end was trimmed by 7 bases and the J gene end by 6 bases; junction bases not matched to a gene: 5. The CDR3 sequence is CSGGQGPEQYF. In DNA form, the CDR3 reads TGCAGCGGCGGACAGGGCCCCGAGCAGTACTTC.

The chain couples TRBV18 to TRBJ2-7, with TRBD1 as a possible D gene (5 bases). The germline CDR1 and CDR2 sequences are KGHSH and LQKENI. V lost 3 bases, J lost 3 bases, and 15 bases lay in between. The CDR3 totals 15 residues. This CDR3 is CASSPGPLPLYEQYF. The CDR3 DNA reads TGTGCCAGCTCACCGGGGCCACTACCACTCTACGAGCAGTACTTC.

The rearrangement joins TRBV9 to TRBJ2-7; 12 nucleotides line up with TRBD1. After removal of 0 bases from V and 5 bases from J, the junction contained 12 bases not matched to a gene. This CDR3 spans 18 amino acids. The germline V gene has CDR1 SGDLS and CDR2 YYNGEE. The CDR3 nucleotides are TGTGCCAGCAGCGTAGAGTCCGGGACCGGGACAGGGGGCCACGAGCAGTACTTC. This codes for CASSVESGTGTGGHEQYF.

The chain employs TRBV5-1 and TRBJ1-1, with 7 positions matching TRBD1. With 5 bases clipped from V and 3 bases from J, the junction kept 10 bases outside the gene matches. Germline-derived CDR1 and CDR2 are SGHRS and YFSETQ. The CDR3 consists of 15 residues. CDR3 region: CASSRTGGRDTEAFF. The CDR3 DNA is TGCGCCAGCAGTCGGACAGGCGGCCGGGACACTGAAGCTTTCTTT. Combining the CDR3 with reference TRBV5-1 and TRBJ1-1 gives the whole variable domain KAGVTQTPRYLIKTRGQQVTLSCSPISGHRSVSWYQQTPGQGLQFLFEYFSETQRNKGNFPGRFSGRQFSNSRSEMNVSTLELGDSALYLCASSRTGGRDTEAFFGQGTRLTVV.

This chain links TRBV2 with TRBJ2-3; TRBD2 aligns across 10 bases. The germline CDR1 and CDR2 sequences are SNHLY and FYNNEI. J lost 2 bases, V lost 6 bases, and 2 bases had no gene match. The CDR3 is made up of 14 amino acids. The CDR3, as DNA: TGTGCCAGCAGGCTAGCGGGGGACACAGATACGCAGTATTTT. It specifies CASRLAGDTDTQYF.

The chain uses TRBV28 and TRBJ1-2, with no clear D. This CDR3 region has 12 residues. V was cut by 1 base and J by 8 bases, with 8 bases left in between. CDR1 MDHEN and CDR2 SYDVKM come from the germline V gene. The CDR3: CASSLSEAGYTF. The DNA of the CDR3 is TGTGCCAGCAGTTTATCCGAAGCGGGCTACACCTTC.

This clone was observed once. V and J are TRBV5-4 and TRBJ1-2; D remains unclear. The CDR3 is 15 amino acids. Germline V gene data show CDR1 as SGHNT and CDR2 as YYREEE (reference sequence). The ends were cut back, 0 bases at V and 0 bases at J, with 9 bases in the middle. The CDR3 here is CASSLGGKANYGYTF. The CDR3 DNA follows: TGTGCCAGCAGCTTGGGAGGGAAAGCTAACTATGGCTACACCTTC.

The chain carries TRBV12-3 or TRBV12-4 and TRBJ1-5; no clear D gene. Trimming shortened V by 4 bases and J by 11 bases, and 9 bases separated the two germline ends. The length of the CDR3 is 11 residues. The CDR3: CASSYDGSQHF. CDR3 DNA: TGTGCCAGCAGTTACGACGGGTCCCAGCATTTT.

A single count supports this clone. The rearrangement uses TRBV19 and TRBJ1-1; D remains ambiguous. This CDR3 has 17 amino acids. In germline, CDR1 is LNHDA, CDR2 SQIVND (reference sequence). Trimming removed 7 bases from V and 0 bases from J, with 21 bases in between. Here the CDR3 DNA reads TGTGCCAGTACTTGGAAGGGCTCGGGGATACTGAACACTGAAGCTTTCTTT. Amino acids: CASTWKGSGILNTEAFF.

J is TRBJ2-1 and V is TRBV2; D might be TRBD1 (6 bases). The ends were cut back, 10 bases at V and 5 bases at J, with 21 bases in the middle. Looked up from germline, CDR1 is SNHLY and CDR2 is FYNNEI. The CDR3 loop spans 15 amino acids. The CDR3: CAIQARGKWDNEQFF. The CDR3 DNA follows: TGTGCCATCCAGGCTAGGGGGAAATGGGACAATGAGCAGTTCTTC.

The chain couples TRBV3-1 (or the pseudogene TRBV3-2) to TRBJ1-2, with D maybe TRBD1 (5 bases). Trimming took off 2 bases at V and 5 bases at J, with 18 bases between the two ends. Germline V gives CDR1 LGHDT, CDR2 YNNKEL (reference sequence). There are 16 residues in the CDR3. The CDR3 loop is CASSQIPRGGGYGYTF. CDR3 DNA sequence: TGTGCCAGCAGCCAAATTCCTCGGGGCGGGGGATATGGCTACACCTTC.

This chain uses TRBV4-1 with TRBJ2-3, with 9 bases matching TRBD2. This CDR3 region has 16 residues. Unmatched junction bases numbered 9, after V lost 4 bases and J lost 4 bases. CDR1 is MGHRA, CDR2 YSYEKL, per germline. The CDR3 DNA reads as TGCGCCAGCAGCCCCCTCGGCGGGGGGGCATCAGATACGCAGTATTTT. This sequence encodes CASSPLGGGASDTQYF.

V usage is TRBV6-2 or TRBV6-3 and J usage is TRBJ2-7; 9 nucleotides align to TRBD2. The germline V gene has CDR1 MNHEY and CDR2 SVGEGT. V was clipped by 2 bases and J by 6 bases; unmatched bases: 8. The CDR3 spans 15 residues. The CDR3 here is CASSYLERGVSEQYF. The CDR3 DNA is TGTGCCAGCAGTTACCTCGAGCGGGGGGTAAGCGAGCAGTACTTC.

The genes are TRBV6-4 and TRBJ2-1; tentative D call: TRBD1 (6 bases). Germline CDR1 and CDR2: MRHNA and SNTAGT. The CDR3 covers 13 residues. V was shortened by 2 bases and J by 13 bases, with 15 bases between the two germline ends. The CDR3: CASSDTPRQEQFF. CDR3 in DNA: TGTGCCAGCAGTGACACCCCGCGACAGGAACAGTTCTTC.

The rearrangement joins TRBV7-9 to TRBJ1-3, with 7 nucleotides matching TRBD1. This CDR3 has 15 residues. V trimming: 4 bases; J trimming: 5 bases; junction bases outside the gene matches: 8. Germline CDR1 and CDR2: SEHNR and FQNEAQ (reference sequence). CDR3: CASSSDRAERNTIYF. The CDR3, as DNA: TGTGCCAGCAGCTCCGACAGGGCAGAAAGAAACACCATATATTTT. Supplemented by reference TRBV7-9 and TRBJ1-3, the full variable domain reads DTGVSQNPRHKITKRGQNVTFRCDPISEHNRLYWYRQTLGQGPEFLTYFQNEAQLEKSRLLSDRFSAERPKGSFSTLEIQRTEQGDSAMYLCASSSDRAERNTIYFGEGSWLTVV.

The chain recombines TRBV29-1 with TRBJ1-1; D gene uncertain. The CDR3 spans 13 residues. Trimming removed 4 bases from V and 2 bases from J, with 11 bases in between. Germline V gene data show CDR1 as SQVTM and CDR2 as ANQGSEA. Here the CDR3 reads CSVAQIPNTEAFF. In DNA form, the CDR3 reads TGCAGCGTTGCCCAGATACCAAACACTGAAGCTTTCTTT.

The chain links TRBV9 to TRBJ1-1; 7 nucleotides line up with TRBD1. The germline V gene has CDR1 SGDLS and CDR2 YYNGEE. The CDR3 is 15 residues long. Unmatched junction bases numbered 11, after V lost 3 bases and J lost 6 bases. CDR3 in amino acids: CASSESAGGGAEAFF. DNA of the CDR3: TGTGCCAGCAGCGAATCCGCAGGGGGAGGTGCTGAAGCTTTCTTT.

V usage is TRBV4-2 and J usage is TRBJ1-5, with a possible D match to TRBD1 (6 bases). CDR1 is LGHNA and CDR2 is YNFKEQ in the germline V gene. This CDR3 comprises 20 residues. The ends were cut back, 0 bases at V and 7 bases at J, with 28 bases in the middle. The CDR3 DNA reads TGTGCCAGCAGCCAAGATTTATCTGGCGGGTGGCAGGGGTCTTTCCAGCCCCAGCATTTT. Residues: CASSQDLSGGWQGSFQPQHF.

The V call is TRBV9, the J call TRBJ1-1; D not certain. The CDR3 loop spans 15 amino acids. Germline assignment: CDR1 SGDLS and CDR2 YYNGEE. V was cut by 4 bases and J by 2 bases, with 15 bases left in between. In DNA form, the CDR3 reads TGTGCCAGCAGCCCTCCAGGAGGCCTTAACACTGAAGCTTTCTTT. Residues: CASSPPGGLNTEAFF.

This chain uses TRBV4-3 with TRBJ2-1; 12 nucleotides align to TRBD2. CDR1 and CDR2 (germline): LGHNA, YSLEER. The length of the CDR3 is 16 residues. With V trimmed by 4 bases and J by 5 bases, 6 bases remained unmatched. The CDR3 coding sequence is TGCGCCAGCAGCCCCCTAGGACTAGCGGGGCACAATGAGCAGTTCTTC. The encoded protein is CASSPLGLAGHNEQFF.

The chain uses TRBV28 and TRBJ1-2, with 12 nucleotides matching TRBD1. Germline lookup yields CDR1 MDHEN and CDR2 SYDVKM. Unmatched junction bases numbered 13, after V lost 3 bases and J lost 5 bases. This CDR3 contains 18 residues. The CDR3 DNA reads TGTGCCAGCAGTTTTAACCGGGACAGGGGGCGGAATAAGTATGGCTACACCTTC. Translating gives CASSFNRDRGRNKYGYTF.

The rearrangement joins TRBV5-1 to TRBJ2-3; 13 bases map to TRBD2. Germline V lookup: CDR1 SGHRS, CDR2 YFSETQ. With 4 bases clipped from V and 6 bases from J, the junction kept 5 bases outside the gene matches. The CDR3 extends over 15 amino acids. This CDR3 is CASSPGLAGLDTQYF. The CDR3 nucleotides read TGCGCCAGCAGCCCGGGACTAGCGGGGTTGGATACGCAGTATTTT.

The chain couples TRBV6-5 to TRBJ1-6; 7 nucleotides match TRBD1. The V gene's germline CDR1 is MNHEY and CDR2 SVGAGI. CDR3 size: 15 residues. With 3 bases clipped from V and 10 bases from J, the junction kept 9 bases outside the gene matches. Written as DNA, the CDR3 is TGTGCCAGCAGTTATAGTCGACAGGGTGTGTCACCCCTCCACTTT. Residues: CASSYSRQGVSPLHF.

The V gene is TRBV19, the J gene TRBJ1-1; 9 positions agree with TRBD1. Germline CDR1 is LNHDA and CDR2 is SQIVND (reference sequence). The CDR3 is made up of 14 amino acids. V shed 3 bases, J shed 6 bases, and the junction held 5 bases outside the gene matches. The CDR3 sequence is CASSIPTGGSEAFF. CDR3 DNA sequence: TGTGCCAGTAGTATCCCGACAGGGGGATCTGAAGCTTTCTTT.

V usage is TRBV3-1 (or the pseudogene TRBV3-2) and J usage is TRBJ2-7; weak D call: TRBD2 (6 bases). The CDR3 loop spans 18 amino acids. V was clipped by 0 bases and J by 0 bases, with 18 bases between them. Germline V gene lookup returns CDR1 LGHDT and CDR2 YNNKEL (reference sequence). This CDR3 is CASSQDTFGGASSYEQYF. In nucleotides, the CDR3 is TGTGCCAGCAGCCAAGACACCTTCGGGGGAGCTAGCTCCTACGAGCAGTACTTC.